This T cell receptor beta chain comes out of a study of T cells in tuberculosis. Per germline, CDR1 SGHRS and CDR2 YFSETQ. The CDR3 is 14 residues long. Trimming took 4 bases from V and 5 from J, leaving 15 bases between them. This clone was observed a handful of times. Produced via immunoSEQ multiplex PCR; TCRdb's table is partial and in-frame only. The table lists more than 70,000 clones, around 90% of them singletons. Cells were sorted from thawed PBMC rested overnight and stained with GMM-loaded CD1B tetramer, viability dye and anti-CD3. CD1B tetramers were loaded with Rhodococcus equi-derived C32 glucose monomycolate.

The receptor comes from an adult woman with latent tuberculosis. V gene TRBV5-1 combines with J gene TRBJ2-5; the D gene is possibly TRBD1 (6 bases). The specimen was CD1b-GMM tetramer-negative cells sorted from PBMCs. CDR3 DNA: TGCGCCAGCAGCCCCCGACAGGTTCCGGAGACCCAGTACTTC. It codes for CASSPRQVPETQYF.